Listed below are T cell receptor beta chains from one sample, sequenced in a study of read filtering for tumor transcriptome and immune sequencing. One entry per CDR3 protein results from TCRdb running MiXCR on the reads. Of 14,000 to 15,000 distinct CDR3 sequences listed, roughly 20% are singletons. Sequencing was carried out using a population of CD138-negative cells sorted from bone marrow. The receptors originated from a donor aged 40 or over with multiple myeloma. The CDR3 runs from the conserved cysteine through the conserved F or W. D genes are given only for firm matches. Rows may omit the clone size; those that give it use once, few, many or a size class.

D	size	length	V	J	CDR3	DNA
NA	few	15	TRBV7-2	TRBJ2-2	CASSFAGPGTGELFF	TGTGCCAGCAGCTTCGCAGGGCCGGGCACCGGGGAGCTGTTTTTT
NA	NA	13	TRBV6-5	TRBJ2-3	CASRIEGTDTQYF	TGTGCCAGCAGGATAGAAGGCACAGATACGCAGTATTTT
NA	many	14	TRBV6-2/TRBV6-3	TRBJ2-7	CASSYPDNAYEQYF	TGTGCCAGCAGTTACCCGGACAACGCCTACGAGCAGTACTTC
TRBD1	NA	15	TRBV27	TRBJ1-1	CASSTGTVRSGEAFF	TGTGCCAGCAGTACCGGGACAGTACGATCCGGAGAAGCTTTCTTT
TRBD1	many	17	TRBV5-1	TRBJ1-1	CASSLGRGPGMNTEAFF	TGCGCCAGCAGCTTAGGGAGGGGGCCCGGAATGAACACTGAAGCTTTCTTT
NA	NA	15	TRBV24-1	TRBJ2-1	CATSDFVGDFNEQFF	TGTGCCACCAGTGATTTTGTGGGAGATTTCAATGAGCAGTTCTTC
NA	NA	19	TRBV7-8	TRBJ2-1	CASSLRAGLSEASYNEQFF	TGTGCCAGCAGCTTAAGGGCAGGTCTGTCTGAGGCCTCCTACAATGAGCAGTTCTTC
NA	NA	13	TRBV7-2	TRBJ2-3	CASSEGNGDTQYF	TGTGCCAGCAGCGAGGGCAACGGGGATACGCAGTATTTT
TRBD2	few	16	TRBV10-3	TRBJ2-5	CAISEPLAGAGETQYF	TGTGCCATCAGTGAGCCACTAGCGGGAGCAGGGGAGACCCAGTACTTC
NA	few	19	TRBV24-1	TRBJ2-5	CATSDLREDGFYGLETQYF	TGTGCCACCAGTGACCTGCGAGAGGACGGTTTTTATGGACTAGAGACCCAGTACTTC
TRBD2	few	14	TRBV19	TRBJ2-7	CASSQAGGPYEQYF	TGTGCCAGTAGTCAAGCGGGGGGACCCTACGAGCAGTACTTC
TRBD1	few	15	TRBV5-1	TRBJ1-2	CASSLTGTGVYGYTF	TGCGCCAGCAGCCTAACCGGGACAGGGGTTTATGGCTACACCTTC
TRBD1	NA	14	TRBV7-2	TRBJ1-1	CASSPGTGWSEAFF	TGTGCCAGCAGCCCCGGGACAGGGTGGTCTGAAGCTTTCTTT
NA	NA	12	TRBV7-8	TRBJ1-1	CASSTINTEAFF	TGTGCCAGCAGCACCATTAACACTGAAGCTTTCTTT
NA	many	13	TRBV30	TRBJ2-7	CAATDGASYEQYF	TGTGCCGCCACCGATGGGGCGAGCTACGAGCAGTACTTC
NA	few	14	TRBV19	TRBJ1-5	CASSMAGGRQPQHF	TGTGCCAGTAGTATGGCGGGGGGCCGACAGCCCCAGCATTTT
NA	many	13	TRBV6-5	TRBJ2-3	CASSYSYTDTQYF	TGTGCCAGCAGTTACTCATACACAGATACGCAGTATTTT
NA	many	13	TRBV7-2	TRBJ2-4	CASSLEGFSIQYF	TGTGCCAGCAGCTTAGAGGGATTCAGCATTCAGTACTTC
NA	NA	14	TRBV20-1	TRBJ2-3	CSAADDWTVDTQYF	TGCAGTGCTGCCGATGACTGGACCGTAGATACGCAGTATTTT
TRBD1	many	14	TRBV29-1	TRBJ2-3	CSVEKGTAADTQYF	TGCAGCGTTGAAAAGGGGACAGCAGCAGATACGCAGTATTTT
TRBD2	NA	15	TRBV20-1	TRBJ2-3	CSAKTSGGAWDTQYF	TGCAGTGCTAAGACTAGCGGGGGGGCCTGGGATACGCAGTATTTT
TRBD1	few	13	TRBV5-1	TRBJ1-2	CASSPTGDRGYTF	TGCGCCAGCAGCCCCACAGGGGACAGGGGCTACACCTTC
NA	many	16	TRBV5-1	TRBJ2-1	CASSRGRDTSVNEQFF	TGCGCCAGCAGCCGAGGACGGGATACGTCGGTCAATGAGCAGTTCTTC